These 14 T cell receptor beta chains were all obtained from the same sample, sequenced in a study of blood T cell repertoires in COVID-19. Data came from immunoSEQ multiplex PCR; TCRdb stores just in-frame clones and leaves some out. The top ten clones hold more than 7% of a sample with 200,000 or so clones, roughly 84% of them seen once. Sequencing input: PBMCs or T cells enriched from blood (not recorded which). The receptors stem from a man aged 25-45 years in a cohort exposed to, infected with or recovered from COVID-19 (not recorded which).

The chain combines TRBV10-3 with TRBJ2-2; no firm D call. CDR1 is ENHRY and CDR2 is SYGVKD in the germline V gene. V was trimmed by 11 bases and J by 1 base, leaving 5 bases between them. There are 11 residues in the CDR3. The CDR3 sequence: CASQNTGELFF. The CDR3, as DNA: TGTGCCTCCCAGAACACCGGGGAGCTGTTTTTT.

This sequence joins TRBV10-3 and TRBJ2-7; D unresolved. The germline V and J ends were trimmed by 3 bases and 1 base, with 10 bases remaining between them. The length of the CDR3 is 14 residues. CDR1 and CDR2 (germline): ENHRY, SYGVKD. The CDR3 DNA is TGTGCCATCAGTGACATACCCCGGTCCTACGAGCAGTACTTC. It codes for CAISDIPRSYEQYF.

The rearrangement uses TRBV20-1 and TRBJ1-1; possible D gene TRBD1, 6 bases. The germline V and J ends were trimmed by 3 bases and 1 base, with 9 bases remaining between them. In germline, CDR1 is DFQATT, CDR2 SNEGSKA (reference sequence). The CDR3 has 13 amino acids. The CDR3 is CSASGGWNTEAFF. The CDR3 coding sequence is TGCAGTGCTAGTGGGGGCTGGAACACTGAAGCTTTCTTT.

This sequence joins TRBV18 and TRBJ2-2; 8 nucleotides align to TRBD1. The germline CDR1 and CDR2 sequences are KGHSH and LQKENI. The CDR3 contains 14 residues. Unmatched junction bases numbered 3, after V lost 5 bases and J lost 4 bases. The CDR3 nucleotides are TGTGCCAGCTCAACGGACAGGGTCACCGGGGAGCTGTTTTTT. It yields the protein CASSTDRVTGELFF.

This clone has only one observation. The chain's CDR3 is CASSGASGRSSYTF. CDR3 bases: TGTGCCAGCAGTGGTGCATCCGGTCGATCAAGCTACACCTTC. This chain joins TRBV28 and TRBJ1-2; unclear D gene. This CDR3 spans 14 amino acids. V lost 5 bases and J 9 bases, leaving 19 bases between the germline ends. Germline V gene data show CDR1 as MDHEN and CDR2 as SYDVKM.

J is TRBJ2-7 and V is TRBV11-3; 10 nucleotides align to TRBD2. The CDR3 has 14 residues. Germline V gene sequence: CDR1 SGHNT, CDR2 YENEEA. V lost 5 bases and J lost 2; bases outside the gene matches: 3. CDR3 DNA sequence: TGTGCCAGCAGCCCGGGGACTAGCGCCTACGAGCAGTACTTC. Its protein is CASSPGTSAYEQYF.

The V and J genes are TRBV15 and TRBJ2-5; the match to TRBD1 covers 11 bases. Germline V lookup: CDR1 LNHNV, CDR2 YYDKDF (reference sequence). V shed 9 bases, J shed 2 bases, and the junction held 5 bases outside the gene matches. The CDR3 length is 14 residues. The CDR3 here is CATTRDRGQETQYF. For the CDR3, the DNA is TGTGCCACTACTAGGGACAGGGGGCAAGAGACCCAGTACTTC.

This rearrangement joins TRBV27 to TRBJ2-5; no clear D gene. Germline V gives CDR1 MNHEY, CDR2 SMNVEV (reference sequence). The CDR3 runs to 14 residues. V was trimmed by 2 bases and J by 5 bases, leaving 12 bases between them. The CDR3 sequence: CASSLTQWRETQYF. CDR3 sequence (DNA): TGTGCCAGCAGTTTAACCCAGTGGCGGGAGACCCAGTACTTC.

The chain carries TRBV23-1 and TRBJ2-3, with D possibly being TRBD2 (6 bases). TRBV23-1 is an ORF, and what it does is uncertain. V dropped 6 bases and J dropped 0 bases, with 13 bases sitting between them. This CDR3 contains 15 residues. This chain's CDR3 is CASRDGGPSTDTQYF. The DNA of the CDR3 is TGCGCCAGCAGGGACGGGGGTCCGAGCACAGATACGCAGTATTTT.

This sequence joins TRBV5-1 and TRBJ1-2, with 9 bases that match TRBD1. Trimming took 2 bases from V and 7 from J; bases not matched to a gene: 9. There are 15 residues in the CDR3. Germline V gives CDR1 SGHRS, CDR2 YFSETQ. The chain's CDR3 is CASSFEGQGLSGYTF. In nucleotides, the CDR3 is TGCGCCAGCAGCTTCGAGGGACAGGGACTCTCTGGCTACACCTTC. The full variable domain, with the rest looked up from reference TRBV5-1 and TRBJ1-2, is KAGVTQTPRYLIKTRGQQVTLSCSPISGHRSVSWYQQTPGQGLQFLFEYFSETQRNKGNFPGRFSGRQFSNSRSEMNVSTLELGDSALYLCASSFEGQGLSGYTFGSGTRLTVV.

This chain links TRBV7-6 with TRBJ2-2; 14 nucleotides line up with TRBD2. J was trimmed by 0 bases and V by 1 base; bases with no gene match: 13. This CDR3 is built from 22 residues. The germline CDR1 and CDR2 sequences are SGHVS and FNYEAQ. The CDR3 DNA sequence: TGTGCCAGCAGCTTAGGGGGACCTCCGGGACTAGCGGGAGCAACGAACACCGGGGAGCTGTTTTTT. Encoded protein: CASSLGGPPGLAGATNTGELFF.

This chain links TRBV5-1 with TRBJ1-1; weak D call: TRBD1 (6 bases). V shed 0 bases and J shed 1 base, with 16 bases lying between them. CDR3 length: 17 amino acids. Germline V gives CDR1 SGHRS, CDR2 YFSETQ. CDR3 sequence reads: CASSLASTGARNTEAFF. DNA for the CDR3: TGCGCCAGCAGCTTGGCTTCGACAGGCGCCCGGAACACTGAAGCTTTCTTT.

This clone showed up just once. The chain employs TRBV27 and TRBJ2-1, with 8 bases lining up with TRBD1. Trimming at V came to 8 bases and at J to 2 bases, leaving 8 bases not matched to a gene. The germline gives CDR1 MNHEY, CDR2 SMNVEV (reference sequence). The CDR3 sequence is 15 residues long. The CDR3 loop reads CASGSYRGTYNEQFF. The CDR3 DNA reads TGTGCCAGCGGATCCTACAGGGGGACCTACAATGAGCAGTTCTTC.

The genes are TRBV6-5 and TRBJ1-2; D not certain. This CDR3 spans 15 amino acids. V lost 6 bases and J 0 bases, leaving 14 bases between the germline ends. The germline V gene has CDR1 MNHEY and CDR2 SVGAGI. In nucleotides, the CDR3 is TGTGCCAGCAGCCCACACGGGGTTACTAACTATGGCTACACCTTC. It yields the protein CASSPHGVTNYGYTF.